This T cell receptor (beta chain) is drawn from a study of blood T cell repertoires in COVID-19. Clones were read by immunoSEQ multiplex PCR, and TCRdb kept only the in-frame ones, dropping some. The top ten hold approximately 15% of the sample, which has over 85,000 clones, about 83% seen once. CDR1 is SGDLS, CDR2 YYNGEE, per germline. The CDR3 consists of 15 residues. Trimming removed 0 bases at V and 4 bases at J, with 13 bases between. The clonotype originates from a human donor in a cohort sampled during active COVID-19. The sample comprised peripheral blood. The chain couples TRBV9 to TRBJ2-5; weak D call: TRBD2 (6 bases). DNA for the CDR3: TGTGCCAGCAGCGTAGCCGGGAGTTGGGTAGAGACCCAGTACTTC. Protein sequence: CASSVAGSWVETQYF.